This TCR beta chain is from a study of T cells in Graves' hyperthyroidism and ophthalmopathy. Study at large: Before any treatment, at initial diagnosis, peripheral blood was collected. Findings of the study overall: Blood also carried most thyroid clonotypes expanded above 0.001. Stable hyperthyroidism was separated from ophthalmopathy by a model based on 13 V-J features. Onset of ophthalmopathy came a median roughly 6.9 months after the model predicted it.

This CDR3 region has 15 residues. J lost 3 bases, V lost 5 bases, and 7 bases had no gene match. Per germline, CDR1 SGHTA and CDR2 FQGNSA. About this clonotype itself: The antigen is not known.

There were TCR beta CDR3 regions amplified from RNA transcripts. First-round RT-PCR targeting the TCR CDR3 was performed with the HTBI primer set. TCRdb reprocessed the multiplex PCR reads via MiXCR and lists one record per CDR3 protein. The sample gives nearly 750,000 distinct CDR3 sequences, approximately 36% of which show up once; approximately 31% is in the top ten. This receptor was taken from a woman in her thirties or forties with Graves' hyperthyroidism. Material: blood. V is TRBV7-2 and J is TRBJ1-5, with 7 bases matching TRBD1. The CDR3 nucleotides read TGTGCCAGCAGCGCCCCGGGACAGCTCAATCAGCCCCAGCATTTT. Translating it yields CASSAPGQLNQPQHF.